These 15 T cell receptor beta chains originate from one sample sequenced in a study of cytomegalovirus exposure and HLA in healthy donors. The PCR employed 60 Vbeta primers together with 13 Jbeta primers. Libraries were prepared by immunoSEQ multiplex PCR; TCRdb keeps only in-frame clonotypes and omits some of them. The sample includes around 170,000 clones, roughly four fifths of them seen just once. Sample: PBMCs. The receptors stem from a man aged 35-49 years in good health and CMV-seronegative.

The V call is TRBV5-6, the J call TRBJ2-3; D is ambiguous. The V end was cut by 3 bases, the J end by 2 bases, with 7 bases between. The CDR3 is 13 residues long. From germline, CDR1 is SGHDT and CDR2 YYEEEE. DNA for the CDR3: TGTGCCAGCAGCTCTAGAGCCACAGATACGCAGTATTTT. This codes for CASSSRATDTQYF. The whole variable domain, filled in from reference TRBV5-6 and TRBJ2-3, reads DAGVTQSPTHLIKTRGQQVTLRCSPKSGHDTVSWYQQALGQGPQFIFQYYEEEERQRGNFPDRFSGHQFPNYSSELNVNALLLGDSALYLCASSSRATDTQYFGPGTRLTVL.

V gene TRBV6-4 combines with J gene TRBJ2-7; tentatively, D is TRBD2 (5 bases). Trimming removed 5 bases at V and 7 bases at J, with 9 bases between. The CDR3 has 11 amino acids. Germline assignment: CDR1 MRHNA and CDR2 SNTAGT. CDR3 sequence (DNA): TGTGCCAGCAGTTCTAGCTGGGAGCAGTACGTC. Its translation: CASSSSWEQYV.

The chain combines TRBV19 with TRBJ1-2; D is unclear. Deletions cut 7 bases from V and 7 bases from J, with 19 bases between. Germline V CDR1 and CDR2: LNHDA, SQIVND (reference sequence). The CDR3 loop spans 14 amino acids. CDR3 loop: CASTLSTPTGGYTF. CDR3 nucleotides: TGTGCCAGTACCTTATCTACCCCCACCGGTGGCTACACCTTC.

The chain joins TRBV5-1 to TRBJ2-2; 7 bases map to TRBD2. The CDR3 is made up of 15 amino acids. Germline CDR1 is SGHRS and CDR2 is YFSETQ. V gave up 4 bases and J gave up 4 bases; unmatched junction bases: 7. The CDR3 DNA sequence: TGCGCCAGCAGCCCCCGGGACTACCCCACCGGGGAGCTGTTTTTT. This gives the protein CASSPRDYPTGELFF. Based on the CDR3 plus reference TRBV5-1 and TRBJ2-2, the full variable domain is KAGVTQTPRYLIKTRGQQVTLSCSPISGHRSVSWYQQTPGQGLQFLFEYFSETQRNKGNFPGRFSGRQFSNSRSEMNVSTLELGDSALYLCASSPRDYPTGELFFGEGSRLTVL.

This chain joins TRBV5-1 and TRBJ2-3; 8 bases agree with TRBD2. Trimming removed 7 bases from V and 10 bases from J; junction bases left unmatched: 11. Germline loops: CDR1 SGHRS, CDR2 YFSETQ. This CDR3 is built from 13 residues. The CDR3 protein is CASSPGTSGSQYF. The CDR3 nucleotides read TGCGCCAGCTCCCCCGGGACTAGTGGCTCGCAGTATTTT.

This chain's CDR3 is CASSGLTGTVNTEAFF. CDR3 DNA: TGTGCCAGCAGCGGGCTTACCGGGACAGTTAACACTGAAGCTTTCTTT. V gene TRBV5-4 combines with J gene TRBJ1-1, with 7 bases identical to TRBD1. This CDR3 has 16 residues. CDR1 SGHNT and CDR2 YYREEE come from the germline V gene (reference sequence). V was clipped by 4 bases and J by 2 bases; unmatched bases: 11.

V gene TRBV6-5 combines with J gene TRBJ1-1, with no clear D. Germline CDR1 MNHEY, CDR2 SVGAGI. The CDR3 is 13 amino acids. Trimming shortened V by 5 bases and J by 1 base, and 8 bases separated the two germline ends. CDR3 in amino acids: CASSKIQNTEAFF. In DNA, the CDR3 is TGTGCCAGCAGTAAAATCCAGAACACTGAAGCTTTCTTT.

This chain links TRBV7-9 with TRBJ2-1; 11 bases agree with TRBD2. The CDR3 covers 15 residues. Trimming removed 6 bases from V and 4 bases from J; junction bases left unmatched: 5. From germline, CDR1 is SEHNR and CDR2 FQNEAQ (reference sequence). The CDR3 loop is CASRMGTSGYNEQFF. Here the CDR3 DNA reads TGTGCCAGCAGGATGGGGACTAGCGGTTACAATGAGCAGTTCTTC.

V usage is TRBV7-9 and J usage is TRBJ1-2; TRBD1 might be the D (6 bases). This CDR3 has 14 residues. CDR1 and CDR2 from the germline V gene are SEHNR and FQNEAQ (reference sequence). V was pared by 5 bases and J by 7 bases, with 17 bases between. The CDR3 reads CASSPPGGGGGYTF. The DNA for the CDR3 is TGTGCCAGCAGCCCTCCCGGGGGGGGCGGTGGCTACACCTTC.

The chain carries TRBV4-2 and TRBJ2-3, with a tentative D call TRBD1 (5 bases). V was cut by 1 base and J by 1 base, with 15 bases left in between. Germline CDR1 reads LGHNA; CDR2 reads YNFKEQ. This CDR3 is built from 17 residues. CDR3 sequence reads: CASSQGRTIYGTDTQYF. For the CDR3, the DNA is TGTGCCAGCAGCCAAGGTCGGACAATCTACGGCACAGATACGCAGTATTTT.

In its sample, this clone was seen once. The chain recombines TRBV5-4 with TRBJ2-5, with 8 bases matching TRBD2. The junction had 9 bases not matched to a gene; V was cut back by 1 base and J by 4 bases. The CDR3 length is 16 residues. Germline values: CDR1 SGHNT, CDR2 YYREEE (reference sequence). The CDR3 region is CASSLRLAGLLETQYF. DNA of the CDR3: TGTGCCAGCAGCTTGAGGCTAGCGGGTTTATTAGAGACCCAGTACTTC.

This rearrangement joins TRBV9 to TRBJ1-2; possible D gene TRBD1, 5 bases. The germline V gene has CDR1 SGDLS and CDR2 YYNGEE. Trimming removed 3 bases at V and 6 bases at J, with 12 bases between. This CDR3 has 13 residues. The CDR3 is CASSAGGAHGYTF. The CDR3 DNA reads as TGTGCCAGCAGCGCCGGCGGGGCGCATGGCTACACCTTC.

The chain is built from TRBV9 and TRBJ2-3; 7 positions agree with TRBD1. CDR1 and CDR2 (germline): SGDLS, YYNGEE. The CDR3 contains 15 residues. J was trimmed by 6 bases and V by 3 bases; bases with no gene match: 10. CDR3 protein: CASSDKGALADTQYF. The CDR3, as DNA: TGTGCCAGCAGCGACAAGGGGGCGTTGGCCGATACGCAGTATTTT.

DNA for the CDR3: TGTGCCAGCAGTCCGGGGACTAGCGGATTTGAGCAGTTCTTC. The encoded protein is CASSPGTSGFEQFF. This rearrangement joins TRBV27 to TRBJ2-1; 11 bases map to TRBD2. In germline, CDR1 is MNHEY, CDR2 SMNVEV (reference sequence). V shed 5 bases and J 9 bases; nucleotides not matched to a gene: 6. The CDR3 consists of 14 residues.

The CDR3 sequence: CSVTGEGSDEKLFF. For the CDR3, the DNA is TGCAGCGTTACGGGGGAGGGGTCGGATGAAAAACTGTTTTTT. The chain carries TRBV29-1 and TRBJ1-4; a weak D match, TRBD1 (5 bases). CDR1 SQVTM and CDR2 ANQGSEA come from the germline V gene. The CDR3 has 14 amino acids. With 5 bases removed from V and 6 bases from J, the gap between germline ends came to 16 bases.